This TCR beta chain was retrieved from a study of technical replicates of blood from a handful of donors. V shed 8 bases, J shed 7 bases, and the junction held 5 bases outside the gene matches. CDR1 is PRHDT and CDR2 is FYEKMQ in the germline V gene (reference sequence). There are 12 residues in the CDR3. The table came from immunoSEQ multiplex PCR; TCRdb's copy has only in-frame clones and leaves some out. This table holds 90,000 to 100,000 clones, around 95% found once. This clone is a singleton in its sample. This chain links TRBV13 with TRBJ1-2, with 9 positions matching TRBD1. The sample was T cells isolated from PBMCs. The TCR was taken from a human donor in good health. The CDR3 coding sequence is TGTGCCAGCGCAGGGACAGGGTCTGGCTACACCTTC. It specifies CASAGTGSGYTF.